The TCR beta chain described here comes from a study of control samples from healthy donors and cancer patients. Assay: immunoSEQ multiplex PCR; the TCRdb copy retains only in-frame clones and omits some. Among roughly 50,000 clones listed, 95% to 96% were seen once. The V gene's germline CDR1 is SQVTM and CDR2 ANQGSEA. The CDR3 sequence is 13 residues long. V was cut by 4 bases and J by 4 bases, with 11 bases left in between. This chain connects TRBV29-1 to TRBJ2-1; no reliable D call. The receptor was derived from a woman aged 25 to 39 in good health. The sequenced sample consisted of blood. The CDR3 coding sequence is TGCAGCGTTGTCAACGGCGGTTACAATGAGCAGTTCTTC. Its translation: CSVVNGGYNEQFF.